This TCR beta chain was retrieved from a study of long-term antiretroviral therapy in people with HIV. Sequencing used immunoSEQ v3.0 at survey level. Using immunoSEQ multiplex PCR, the repertoire was profiled, and TCRdb retains in-frame clones only, with some absent. The sample yields 11,000 or so clones, 82% seen once. Every donor had one or more pre-ART and two or more post-ART PBMC samples. V lost 8 bases and J 0 bases, leaving 2 bases between the germline ends. The CDR3 length is 11 residues. In germline, CDR1 is MNHEY, CDR2 SVGAGI. The sequencing here drew on unsorted PBMCs, taken 1.2 years after starting antiretroviral therapy. This chain connects TRBV6-5 to TRBJ1-5, with no clear D. This receptor was identified in a man aged 40-49 years with HIV. The CDR3 DNA follows: TGTGCCAGCGGTAGCAATCAGCCCCAGCATTTT. Protein sequence: CASGSNQPQHF.